These 22 T cell receptor beta chains were sequenced from one sample in a study of T cell repertoires in cytomegalovirus infection. Using its own MiXCR run on the reads, TCRdb lists one record per CDR3 protein. Here the sample spans a few hundred thousand distinct CDR3 sequences, roughly a sixth being singletons. What was sequenced was PBMCs. Every receptor here comes from a human donor in good health (CMV status not recorded). Some clones in this sample may be carry-over from other donors' samples.

This clonotype was counted a few times. The rearrangement links TRBV6-2 or TRBV6-3 to TRBJ2-2, with 9 bases lining up with TRBD1. The CDR3 covers 15 residues. Germline V gives CDR1 MNHEY, CDR2 SVGEGT. The V segment lost 7 bases and the J segment 3 bases; nucleotides outside the gene matches: 6. The CDR3 sequence: CASKHDRGDTGELFF. DNA for the CDR3: TGTGCCAGCAAACATGACAGGGGGGACACCGGGGAGCTGTTTTTT.

The chain is built from TRBV3-1 and TRBJ2-5; D is unclear. The V gene lost 3 bases and the J gene lost 5 bases, with 13 bases spanning the gap. The germline V gene has CDR1 LGHDT and CDR2 YNNKEL (reference sequence). This CDR3 spans 14 amino acids. Here the CDR3 reads CASSQAGSCETQYF. CDR3 coding DNA: TGTGCCAGCAGCCAGGCCGGGTCGTGTGAGACCCAGTACTTC.

In its sample, this clonotype was seen a few times. This chain links TRBV6-2 or TRBV6-3 with TRBJ2-5; 9 bases are a match to TRBD2. The CDR3 spans 14 residues. V shed 5 bases, J shed 5 bases, and the junction held 6 bases outside the gene matches. Germline CDR1 is MNHEY and CDR2 is SVGEGT. The CDR3 DNA sequence: TGTGCCAGCAGTCTCCAAAGCGGGAGGGAGACCCAGTACTTC. Encoded protein: CASSLQSGRETQYF.

The chain employs TRBV20-1 and TRBJ1-4; D is ambiguous. The germline CDR1 and CDR2 sequences are DFQATT and SNEGSKA (reference sequence). CDR3 length equals 13 residues. The V and J ends lost 6 bases and 5 bases respectively, with 13 bases between them. The CDR3 coding sequence is TGCAGTGCCGCGAACAGTGTAAATGAAAAACTGTTTTTT. Translating it yields CSAANSVNEKLFF.

There are a few counts of this clonotype. The V gene is TRBV27, the J gene TRBJ2-5, with D possibly being TRBD1 (6 bases). V lost 2 bases, J lost 4 bases, and 11 bases lay in between. Germline V lookup: CDR1 MNHEY, CDR2 SMNVEV (reference sequence). The length of the CDR3 is 14 residues. CDR3: CASSLRTDGETQYF. In nucleotides, the CDR3 is TGTGCCAGCAGTTTACGGACAGACGGAGAGACCCAGTACTTC.

This sequence joins TRBV12-3 or TRBV12-4 and TRBJ2-5, with D possibly TRBD1 on 6 matching bases. With 5 bases removed from V and 3 bases from J, the gap between germline ends came to 13 bases. This CDR3 region has 14 residues. CDR3 DNA: TGTGCCAGCAGTAACACAGGGACCGAAGAGACCCAGTACTTC. Amino acids: CASSNTGTEETQYF.

The chain joins TRBV7-2 to TRBJ2-7; D is uncertain. Looked up from germline, CDR1 is SGHTA and CDR2 is FQGNSA. CDR3 length: 15 residues. V lost 1 base and J lost 4, with 14 bases in between. CDR3 DNA: TGTGCCAGCAGCTTAGGAGGCAGTGCGGAGTACGAGCAGTACTTC. Translation gives CASSLGGSAEYEQYF.

This sequence joins TRBV12-3 or TRBV12-4 and TRBJ2-1; D gene uncertain. The V gene lost 4 bases and the J gene lost 0 bases, with 13 bases spanning the gap. The CDR3 sequence is 16 residues long. The CDR3 DNA follows: TGTGCCAGCAGTTCCCTCGTCTTGGGCTCCTACAATGAGCAGTTCTTC. This sequence encodes CASSSLVLGSYNEQFF.

This clonotype was detected a few times. The DNA of the CDR3 is TGTGCCAGCAGTCCAACCTTCACAACTGAAGCTTTCTTT. Translating gives CASSPTFTTEAFF. This rearrangement joins TRBV12-3 or TRBV12-4 to TRBJ1-1; D remains ambiguous. V shed 5 bases and J shed 5 bases, with 12 bases lying between them. The CDR3 runs to 13 residues.

V is TRBV27 and J is TRBJ2-1, with D uncertain. From germline, CDR1 is MNHEY and CDR2 SMNVEV (reference sequence). V gave up 1 base and J gave up 7 bases, with 20 bases separating them. This CDR3 region has 17 residues. The CDR3, as DNA: TGTGCCAGCAGTTTATTCCCCGGTCAAGCCCTCGGGAATGAGCAGTTCTTC. It yields the protein CASSLFPGQALGNEQFF.

The sample holds many counts of this clonotype. This CDR3 reads CASSYSPGQETQYF. CDR3 in DNA: TGTGCCAGCAGTTACTCCCCGGGCCAAGAGACCCAGTACTTC. This sequence joins TRBV6-2 or TRBV6-3 and TRBJ2-5; no definite D call. Germline assignment: CDR1 MNHEY and CDR2 SVGEGT. The CDR3 is 14 residues long. Trimming shortened V by 0 bases and J by 1 base, and 6 bases separated the two germline ends.

The table lists this clonotype with a few counts. Written as DNA, the CDR3 is TGTGCCATCAGTGGGGAAAGGCGGACCACTGAAGCTTTCTTT. Translating gives CAISGERRTTEAFF. V is TRBV10-3 and J is TRBJ1-1; D call uncertain. V lost 4 bases to trimming and J lost 4 bases, with 13 bases between them. Germline V gives CDR1 ENHRY, CDR2 SYGVKD. The CDR3 extends over 14 amino acids.

V usage is TRBV25-1 and J usage is TRBJ2-5; the D gene could be TRBD1 or TRBD2 (5 bases each). Trimming cost V 5 bases and J 3 bases, with 16 bases left between them. The CDR3 has 15 amino acids. The germline V gene has CDR1 MGHDK and CDR2 SYGVNS. In DNA, the CDR3 is TGTGCCAGCAGTCCGAGGGTTCAGGGTAAAGAGACCCAGTACTTC. Protein product: CASSPRVQGKETQYF.

This clonotype was seen many times. The chain employs TRBV25-1 and TRBJ1-4; the D gene is possibly TRBD1 (6 bases). Trimming took off 4 bases at V and 7 bases at J, with 13 bases between the two ends. The length of the CDR3 is 14 residues. Per the germline V gene, CDR1 is MGHDK and CDR2 is SYGVNS. This chain's CDR3 is CASSAHREVEKLFF. As DNA, the CDR3 is TGTGCCAGCAGTGCTCACAGGGAAGTTGAAAAACTGTTTTTT.

The J gene is TRBJ2-7, the V gene TRBV19; a possible D gene is TRBD1 (6 bases). Germline V lookup: CDR1 LNHDA, CDR2 SQIVND (reference sequence). Trimming cost V 5 bases and J 2 bases, with 10 bases left between them. The CDR3 runs to 13 residues. The CDR3 sequence: CASSQGTTYEQYF. CDR3 DNA sequence: TGTGCCAGTAGTCAGGGGACCACCTACGAGCAGTACTTC.

As for this clonotype: It may be a read error: a sequence one base away is much more abundant. The CDR3 loop is CASSPMTADTGELFF. DNA of the CDR3: TGTGCCAGCAGCCCAATGACAGCTGACACCGGGGAGCTGTTTTTT. This chain uses TRBV7-9 with TRBJ2-2, with D possibly matching TRBD1 (5 bases). This CDR3 has 15 residues. In germline, CDR1 is SEHNR, CDR2 FQNEAQ (reference sequence). V was clipped by 5 bases and J by 3 bases, with 13 bases between them.

The chain is built from TRBV7-9 and TRBJ1-3; D is ambiguous. The V gene's germline CDR1 is SEHNR and CDR2 FQNEAQ (reference sequence). The CDR3 has 15 amino acids. V lost 5 bases to trimming and J lost 1 base, with 12 bases between them. CDR3 sequence reads: CASSIVGESGNTIYF. The CDR3 nucleotides are TGTGCCAGCAGCATTGTCGGGGAGTCTGGAAACACCATATATTTT.

Many counts were recorded for this clonotype. The chain is built from TRBV7-2 and TRBJ1-5; weak D call: TRBD1 (5 bases). Germline CDR1 is SGHTA and CDR2 is FQGNSA. The V end was cut by 2 bases, the J end by 5 bases, with 13 bases between. CDR3 length equals 15 residues. This chain's CDR3 is CASSLFEGGDQPQHF. CDR3 coding DNA: TGTGCCAGCAGCTTATTCGAAGGAGGGGATCAGCCCCAGCATTTT.

The chain recombines TRBV28 with TRBJ2-1; D perhaps matches TRBD1 (6 bases). V shed 3 bases and J shed 5 bases, with 17 bases lying between them. The CDR3 length is 16 residues. CDR1 is MDHEN and CDR2 is SYDVKM in the germline V gene. The DNA for the CDR3 is TGTGCCAGCAGTTTCGCGGACAGTGGGCACCACAATGAGCAGTTCTTC. It is translated as CASSFADSGHHNEQFF.

This clonotype was counted ten times or more. This chain joins TRBV6-1 and TRBJ1-1; 9 nucleotides line up with TRBD1. This CDR3 contains 16 residues. The germline V gene encodes CDR1 MNHNS and CDR2 SASEGT. Losses at the gene ends were 6 bases for V and 1 base for J; bases not matched to a gene: 9. This chain's CDR3 is CASRLQGARGNTEAFF. In DNA form, the CDR3 reads TGTGCCAGCAGACTACAGGGGGCGAGGGGGAACACTGAAGCTTTCTTT.

Comment on this clonotype: Possible read error: a much larger clone is one base away. The CDR3: CASSAGGRNTNEQLF. The CDR3 coding sequence is TGCGCCAGCAGCGCCGGGGGGCGGAATACCAATGAGCAGTTATTC. This chain links TRBV4-3 with TRBJ2-1, with a weak D call TRBD2 (7 bases). Germline assignment: CDR1 LGHNA and CDR2 YSLEER. CDR3 length: 15 amino acids.

This clonotype has ten or more counts. V and J are TRBV7-2 and TRBJ2-5; D is uncertain. V lost 5 bases, J lost 5 bases, and 12 bases lay in between. Per germline, CDR1 SGHTA and CDR2 FQGNSA. The CDR3 consists of 13 residues. CDR3 DNA sequence: TGTGCCAGCAGCGCTTCAAGAGAGGAGACCCAGTACTTC. It is translated as CASSASREETQYF.